The 8 T cell receptor beta chains below were found in one sample sequenced in a study of Ad26.COV2.S vaccination and SARS-CoV-2 variants. TCRdb keeps only in-frame clones here, not all; method: immunoSEQ multiplex PCR. Of roughly 320,000 clones listed, about 86% are singletons. Regarding treatment: approximately 18 received Ad26.COV2.S at low or high dose, single or two shots; 5 received placebo; per-sample allocation not given. Samples came from day 63 after the first vaccine or placebo injection. The material sequenced was peripheral blood, taken in a trial of Ad26.COV2.S vaccine versus placebo. All receptors derive from a person aged 18-60 years who received the Ad26.COV2.S COVID-19 vaccine or a placebo.

J is TRBJ2-7 and V is TRBV24-1, with D perhaps TRBD1 (5 bases). This CDR3 contains 19 residues. V lost 2 bases to trimming and J lost 1 base, with 23 bases between them. Germline V CDR1 and CDR2: KGHDR, SFDVKD. This chain's CDR3 is CATSDSSGPQGLASYEQYF. The CDR3 nucleotides read TGTGCCACCAGTGATTCTTCGGGCCCCCAGGGATTGGCTTCCTACGAGCAGTACTTC.

This chain joins TRBV6-5 and TRBJ2-5, with D possibly being TRBD2 (7 bases). Per germline, CDR1 MNHEY and CDR2 SVGAGI. The germline V and J ends were trimmed by 5 bases and 3 bases, with 16 bases remaining between them. The CDR3 covers 15 residues. CDR3 amino acids: CASSPRGGAKETQYF. Written as DNA, the CDR3 is TGTGCCAGCAGTCCCCGAGGGGGGGCGAAAGAGACCCAGTACTTC.

V gene TRBV18 combines with J gene TRBJ1-1; no clear D. The CDR3 covers 13 residues. Germline CDR1 and CDR2: KGHSH and LQKENI. Trimming took 3 bases from V and 4 from J, leaving 9 bases between them. CDR3 DNA: TGTGCCAGCTCACCCCGGGTTGGCACTGAAGCTTTCTTT. This gives the protein CASSPRVGTEAFF.

The CDR3 DNA sequence: TGTGCCAGCAGCTATAATTATCGCCACCAAGATAATTCACCCCTCCACTTT. The encoded protein is CASSYNYRHQDNSPLHF. The chain combines TRBV5-5 with TRBJ1-6; no definite D call. Trimming pared 3 bases from V and 5 bases from J, leaving 18 bases between. The CDR3 is made up of 17 amino acids. CDR1 is SGHKS and CDR2 is YYEKEE in the germline V gene (reference sequence).

This sequence joins TRBV5-4 and TRBJ1-4; 8 bases are shared with TRBD1. Germline V gives CDR1 SGHNT, CDR2 YYREEE (reference sequence). The CDR3 contains 14 residues. V shed 4 bases, J shed 10 bases, and the junction held 9 bases outside the gene matches. The CDR3 is CASSPDRVEGKLFF. The CDR3 region has the DNA TGTGCCAGCAGCCCGGACAGGGTCGAGGGAAAACTGTTTTTT.

The sample holds one count of this clone. The CDR3 sequence: CASSYGTGGEQYF. The CDR3 nucleotides are TGTGCCAGCAGTTACGGGACAGGGGGTGAGCAGTACTTC. The chain recombines TRBV6-5 with TRBJ2-7; 11 positions agree with TRBD1. The length of the CDR3 is 13 residues. CDR1 is MNHEY and CDR2 is SVGAGI in the germline V gene. The ends lost 2 bases at V and 7 bases at J; junction bases unmatched: 1.

This clone was counted a single time. The chain recombines TRBV5-3 with TRBJ1-2; D is undetermined. TRBV5-3 is marked as an open reading frame, function uncertain. Trimming pared 3 bases from V and 3 bases from J, leaving 18 bases between. The length of the CDR3 is 16 residues. The CDR3 DNA sequence: TGTGCCAGAAGCTCGAACCACAGATTGGAGGACTATGGCTACACCTTC. It is translated as CARSSNHRLEDYGYTF.

The V call is TRBV7-2, the J call TRBJ1-3; D unclear. The CDR3 contains 16 residues. The germline V gene encodes CDR1 SGHTA and CDR2 FQGNSA. With 0 bases removed from V and 0 bases from J, the gap between germline ends came to 9 bases. CDR3 sequence reads: CASSLAGSSSGNTIYF. The CDR3 DNA sequence: TGTGCCAGCAGCTTAGCGGGCAGTTCCTCTGGAAACACCATATATTTT.